This passage covers 19 T cell receptor beta chains from one sample sequenced in a study of radiotherapy plus CTLA-4 blockade in lung cancer. TCRdb's copy holds only in-frame clones and misses some; the assay was immunoSEQ multiplex PCR. The table includes around 77,000 clones, roughly 74% detected once. The specimen was peripheral blood, collected from a patient treated with radiotherapy plus ipilimumab. The receptor source for this set is a human donor with non-small cell lung cancer whose response to radiotherapy plus ipilimumab could not be evaluated.

The genes are TRBV6-1 and TRBJ1-6; TRBD1 matches at 10 bases. Looked up from germline, CDR1 is MNHNS and CDR2 is SASEGT. The J segment lost 9 bases and the V segment lost 0 bases, leaving 8 bases of the junction unmatched. The CDR3 has 17 amino acids. CDR3 amino acids: CASSEASPGQGRSPLHF. The CDR3 DNA follows: TGTGCCAGCAGTGAAGCCTCGCCGGGACAGGGGCGTTCACCCCTCCACTTT.

This clone was recorded a few times. The rearrangement uses TRBV6-6 and TRBJ1-5, with TRBD1 matching over 8 bases. The V gene's germline CDR1 is MNHNY and CDR2 SVGAGI (reference sequence). The V gene end was trimmed by 5 bases and the J gene end by 5 bases; junction bases not matched to a gene: 8. This CDR3 has 15 residues. The CDR3 nucleotides are TGTGCCAGCAGTAGCCGCGGGACAGGTGATCAGCCCCAGCATTTT. This encodes CASSSRGTGDQPQHF.

The count of this clone is one. The rearrangement joins TRBV4-1 to TRBJ2-2; TRBD2 is a possible D gene (6 bases). The CDR3 runs 17 residues. CDR1 is MGHRA, CDR2 YSYEKL, per germline. V was trimmed by 4 bases and J by 0 bases, leaving 15 bases between them. The CDR3 nucleotides read TGCGCCAGCAGCCCTAGAGGAAGGGAGGCGAACACCGGGGAGCTGTTTTTT. It is translated as CASSPRGREANTGELFF.

This clone was counted only a few times. The chain carries TRBV15 and TRBJ2-6; D is unclear. CDR3 size: 18 residues. The ends were cut back, 0 bases at V and 0 bases at J, with 12 bases in the middle. Germline assignment: CDR1 LNHNV and CDR2 YYDKDF (reference sequence). In nucleotides, the CDR3 is TGTGCCACCAGCAGAGAACAGCTATCTTACTCTGGGGCCAACGTCCTGACTTTC. Translation: CATSREQLSYSGANVLTF.

V gene TRBV2 combines with J gene TRBJ2-2; weak D call: TRBD2 (6 bases). CDR3 length: 16 amino acids. Germline V gene lookup returns CDR1 SNHLY and CDR2 FYNNEI. V was pared by 5 bases and J by 0 bases, with 13 bases between. CDR3 residues: CASSPNGGSNTGELFF. CDR3 sequence (DNA): TGTGCCAGCAGTCCTAATGGGGGGTCGAACACCGGGGAGCTGTTTTTT.

The rearrangement joins TRBV18 to TRBJ2-2, with 7 bases identical to TRBD2. Germline V CDR1 and CDR2: KGHSH, LQKENI. The V segment lost 3 bases and the J segment 5 bases; nucleotides outside the gene matches: 6. The CDR3 extends over 15 amino acids. DNA of the CDR3: TGTGCCAGCTCACCGGGGCGGGAGAGAACCGGGGAGCTGTTTTTT. Its protein is CASSPGRERTGELFF. The full variable domain, with the rest looked up from reference TRBV18 and TRBJ2-2, is NAGVMQNPRHLVRRRGQEARLRCSPMKGHSHVYWYRQLPEEGLKFMVYLQKENIIDESGMPKERFSAEFPKEGPSILRIQQVVRGDSAAYFCASSPGRERTGELFFGEGSRLTVL.

V usage is TRBV28 and J usage is TRBJ1-2, with 7 nucleotides matching TRBD1. V trimming: 4 bases; J trimming: 4 bases; junction bases outside the gene matches: 9. There are 15 residues in the CDR3. Germline V lookup: CDR1 MDHEN, CDR2 SYDVKM. The CDR3 sequence: CASSSYRDSLYGYTF. The CDR3 coding sequence is TGTGCCAGCAGTTCGTACCGGGACAGTCTCTATGGCTACACCTTC.

The count of this clone is one. The rearrangement uses TRBV19 and TRBJ2-7; 8 nucleotides match TRBD2. CDR1 is LNHDA, CDR2 SQIVND, per germline (reference sequence). This CDR3 spans 15 amino acids. J lost 5 bases, V lost 3 bases, and 9 bases had no gene match. The CDR3 DNA sequence: TGTGCCAGTAGTATTTCCGCGGGAGGTGTCGACGAGCAGTACTTC. Protein sequence: CASSISAGGVDEQYF.

This chain links TRBV28 with TRBJ2-7; D perhaps matches TRBD2 (5 bases). V was pared by 8 bases and J by 2 bases, with 13 bases between. This CDR3 comprises 13 residues. The V gene's germline CDR1 is MDHEN and CDR2 SYDVKM. The CDR3 reads CASGRELPYEQYF. CDR3 nucleotide sequence: TGTGCCAGCGGTCGGGAACTACCCTACGAGCAGTACTTC.

The chain has TRBV9 and TRBJ2-2; D is possibly TRBD1 (5 bases). Germline CDR1 SGDLS, CDR2 YYNGEE. The CDR3 length is 14 residues. The germline V and J ends were trimmed by 1 base and 3 bases, with 7 bases remaining between them. DNA of the CDR3: TGTGCCAGCAGCGTATTCAGGGACACCGGGGAGCTGTTTTTT. Amino acid sequence: CASSVFRDTGELFF.

This clone was counted a few times. The J gene is TRBJ2-7, the V gene TRBV2; D is possibly TRBD2 (5 bases). This CDR3 is 15 amino acids long. V was shortened by 3 bases and J by 0 bases, with 12 bases between the two germline ends. CDR1 and CDR2 (germline): SNHLY, FYNNEI. The CDR3 sequence is CASSEPSGLSYEQYF. In nucleotides, the CDR3 is TGTGCCAGCAGTGAGCCGAGCGGTCTCTCCTACGAGCAGTACTTC.

This chain joins TRBV5-6 and TRBJ2-4; the D gene is possibly TRBD1 (6 bases). This CDR3 spans 14 amino acids. The V and J ends lost 1 base and 5 bases respectively, with 10 bases between them. Germline V gene data show CDR1 as SGHDT and CDR2 as YYEEEE. The CDR3 sequence: CASSLRDTENIQYF. CDR3 bases: TGTGCCAGCAGCTTGCGGGACACAGAAAACATTCAGTACTTC.

The chain combines TRBV19 with TRBJ1-3, with 7 bases aligning to TRBD1. CDR1 is LNHDA, CDR2 SQIVND, per germline (reference sequence). Germline trimming cut 4 bases from V and 1 base from J; bases unmatched to any gene: 1. This CDR3 has 14 residues. CDR3 DNA: TGTGCCAGTAGTAGGGGACAGTCTGGAAACACCATATATTTT. Its protein product is CASSRGQSGNTIYF.

This chain joins TRBV28 and TRBJ1-2, with 7 bases aligning to TRBD1. J lost 2 bases, V lost 6 bases, and 6 bases had no gene match. Germline values: CDR1 MDHEN, CDR2 SYDVKM. CDR3 length: 14 residues. Written as DNA, the CDR3 is TGTGCCAGCAGGAATACAGGGGAAAACTATGGCTACACCTTC. This codes for CASRNTGENYGYTF.

The CDR3 is CASSPTGSGRSGYTF. CDR3 DNA sequence: TGCGCCAGCAGTCCCACAGGGTCGGGTCGGTCTGGCTACACCTTC. The V and J genes are TRBV5-1 and TRBJ1-2; tentatively, D is TRBD1 (6 bases). Trimming took off 5 bases at V and 7 bases at J, with 21 bases between the two ends. The CDR3 spans 15 residues. The germline CDR1 and CDR2 sequences are SGHRS and YFSETQ.

The chain is built from TRBV6-5 and TRBJ2-1; a weak D match, TRBD2 (5 bases). Germline V gene sequence: CDR1 MNHEY, CDR2 SVGAGI. Between the trimmed V and J ends, which lost 5 bases and 3 bases, there was a span of 14 bases. The CDR3 consists of 15 residues. This chain's CDR3 is CASSTGGFDYNEQFF. In DNA, the CDR3 is TGTGCCAGCAGTACCGGAGGTTTTGACTACAATGAGCAGTTCTTC.

Written as DNA, the CDR3 is TGCGCCAGCAGCTTGGGCAGACATTCGGCAGATACGCAGTATTTT. It codes for CASSLGRHSADTQYF. The chain employs TRBV5-1 and TRBJ2-3; D uncertain. CDR3 size: 15 residues. The germline V gene encodes CDR1 SGHRS and CDR2 YFSETQ. Trimming removed 0 bases from V and 4 bases from J, with 12 bases in between.

The V call is TRBV6-5, the J call TRBJ2-7, with 7 bases that match TRBD1. V was pared by 5 bases and J by 4 bases, with 5 bases of the junction left unmatched. This CDR3 is built from 13 residues. Per germline, CDR1 MNHEY and CDR2 SVGAGI. CDR3 region: CASSEGTVYEQYF. The CDR3 DNA reads as TGTGCCAGCAGTGAAGGGACAGTTTACGAGCAGTACTTC.

The CDR3 region is CASSSPGTNNEQFF. Here the CDR3 DNA reads TGTGCCAGCAGTTCCCCCGGGACAAACAATGAGCAGTTCTTC. The chain combines TRBV27 with TRBJ2-1; perhaps TRBD1 as D (6 bases). V lost 4 bases and J 5 bases, leaving 12 bases between the germline ends. Germline loops: CDR1 MNHEY, CDR2 SMNVEV (reference sequence). The CDR3 covers 14 residues.